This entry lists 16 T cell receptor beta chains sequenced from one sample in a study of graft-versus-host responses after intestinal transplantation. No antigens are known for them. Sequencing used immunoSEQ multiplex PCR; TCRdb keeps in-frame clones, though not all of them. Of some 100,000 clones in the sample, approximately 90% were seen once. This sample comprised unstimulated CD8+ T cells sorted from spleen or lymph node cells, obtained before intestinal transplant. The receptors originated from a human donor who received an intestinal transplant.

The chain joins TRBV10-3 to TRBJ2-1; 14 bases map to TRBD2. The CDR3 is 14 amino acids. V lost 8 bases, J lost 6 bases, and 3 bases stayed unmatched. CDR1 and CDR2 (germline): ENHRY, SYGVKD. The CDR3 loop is CAISGTSGSNEQFF. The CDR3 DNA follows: TGTGCCATCTCCGGGACTAGCGGGAGCAATGAGCAGTTCTTC.

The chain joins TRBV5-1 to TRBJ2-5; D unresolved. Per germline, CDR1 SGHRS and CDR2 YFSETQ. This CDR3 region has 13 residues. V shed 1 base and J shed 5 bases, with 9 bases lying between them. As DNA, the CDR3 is TGCGCCAGCAGCTTGATGGGGTGGGAGACCCAGTACTTC. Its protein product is CASSLMGWETQYF.

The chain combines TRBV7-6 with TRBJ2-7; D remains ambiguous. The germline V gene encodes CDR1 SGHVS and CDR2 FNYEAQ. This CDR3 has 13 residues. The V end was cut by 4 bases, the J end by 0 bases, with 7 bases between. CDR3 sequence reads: CASSSSSSYEQYF. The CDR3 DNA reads TGTGCCAGCAGCTCGAGCAGCTCCTACGAGCAGTACTTC.

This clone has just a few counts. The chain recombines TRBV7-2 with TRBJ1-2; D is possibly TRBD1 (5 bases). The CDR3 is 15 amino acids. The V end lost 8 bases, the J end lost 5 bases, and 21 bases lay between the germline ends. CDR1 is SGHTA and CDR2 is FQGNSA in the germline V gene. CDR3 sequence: CASSPSYGTAYGYTF. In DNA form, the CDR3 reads TGTGCCAGCTCCCCATCCTACGGGACGGCATATGGCTACACCTTC.

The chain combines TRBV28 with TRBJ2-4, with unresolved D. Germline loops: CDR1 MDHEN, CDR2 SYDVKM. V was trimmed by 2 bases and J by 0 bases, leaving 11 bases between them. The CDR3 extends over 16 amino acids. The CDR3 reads CASSLAAVLAKNIQYF. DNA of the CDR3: TGTGCCAGCAGTTTAGCGGCAGTTCTAGCCAAAAACATTCAGTACTTC.

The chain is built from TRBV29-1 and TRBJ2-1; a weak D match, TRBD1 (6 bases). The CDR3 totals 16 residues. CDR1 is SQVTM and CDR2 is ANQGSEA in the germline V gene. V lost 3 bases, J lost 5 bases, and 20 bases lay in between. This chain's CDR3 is CSVEDLWGRANNEQFF. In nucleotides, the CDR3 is TGCAGCGTTGAGGATCTTTGGGGGCGAGCGAACAATGAGCAGTTCTTC.

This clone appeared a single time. CDR3 amino acids: CASSRGRIMNTEAFF. CDR3 coding DNA: TGTGCCAGCAGCCGAGGGCGGATCATGAACACTGAAGCTTTCTTT. The chain recombines TRBV13 with TRBJ1-1; D gene unclear. The CDR3 is 15 residues long. Trimming shortened V by 5 bases and J by 0 bases, and 13 bases separated the two germline ends. Germline V gene lookup returns CDR1 PRHDT and CDR2 FYEKMQ (reference sequence).

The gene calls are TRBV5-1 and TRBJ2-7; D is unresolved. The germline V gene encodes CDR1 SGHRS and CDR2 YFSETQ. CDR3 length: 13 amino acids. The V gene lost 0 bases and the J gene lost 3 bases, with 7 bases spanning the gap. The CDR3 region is CASSLGSLYEQYF. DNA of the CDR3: TGCGCCAGCAGCTTGGGCAGCCTCTACGAGCAGTACTTC.

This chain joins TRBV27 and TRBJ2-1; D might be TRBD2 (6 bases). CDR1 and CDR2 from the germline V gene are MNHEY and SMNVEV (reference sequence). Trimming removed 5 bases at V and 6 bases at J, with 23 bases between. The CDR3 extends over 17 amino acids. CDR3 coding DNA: TGTGCCAGCAGTAACCAACCCCCGGAGGTGGAGGGCAATGAGCAGTTCTTC. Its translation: CASSNQPPEVEGNEQFF.

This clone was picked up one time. CDR3 sequence reads: CASSVAETQYF. DNA for the CDR3: TGTGCCAGCAGCGTAGCTGAGACCCAGTACTTC. The chain has TRBV9 and TRBJ2-5; the D is unclear. Trimming cost V 0 bases and J 5 bases, with 2 bases left between them. Germline values: CDR1 SGDLS, CDR2 YYNGEE. CDR3 size: 11 residues.

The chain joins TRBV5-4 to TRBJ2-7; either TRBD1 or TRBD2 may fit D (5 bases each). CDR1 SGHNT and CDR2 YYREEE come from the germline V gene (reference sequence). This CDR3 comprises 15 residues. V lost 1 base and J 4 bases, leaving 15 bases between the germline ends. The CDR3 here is CASSLRGALPYEQYF. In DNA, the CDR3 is TGTGCCAGCAGCTTGCGGGGCGCCCTGCCTTACGAGCAGTACTTC.

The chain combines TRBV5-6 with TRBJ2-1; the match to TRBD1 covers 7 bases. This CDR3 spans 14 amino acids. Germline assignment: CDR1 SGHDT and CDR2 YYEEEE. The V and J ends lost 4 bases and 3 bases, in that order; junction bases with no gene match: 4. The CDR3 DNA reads TGTGCCAGCAGCGCGACAGGGAACTACAATGAGCAGTTCTTC. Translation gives CASSATGNYNEQFF.

The CDR3 region is CASSLEGTEETQYF. The CDR3 nucleotides are TGTGCCAGCAGCTTGGAAGGGACTGAAGAGACCCAGTACTTC. The chain is built from TRBV5-6 and TRBJ2-5; weak D call: TRBD2 (6 bases). The CDR3 loop spans 14 amino acids. The V end was cut by 0 bases, the J end by 3 bases, with 9 bases between. Germline-derived CDR1 and CDR2 are SGHDT and YYEEEE.

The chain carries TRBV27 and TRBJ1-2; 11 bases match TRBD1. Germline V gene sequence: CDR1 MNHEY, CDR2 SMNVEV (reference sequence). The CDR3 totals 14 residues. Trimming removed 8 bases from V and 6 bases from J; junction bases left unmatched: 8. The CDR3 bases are TGTGCCAGCTCAGGGGGACAGGGGGAGAATGGCTACACCTTC. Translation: CASSGGQGENGYTF.

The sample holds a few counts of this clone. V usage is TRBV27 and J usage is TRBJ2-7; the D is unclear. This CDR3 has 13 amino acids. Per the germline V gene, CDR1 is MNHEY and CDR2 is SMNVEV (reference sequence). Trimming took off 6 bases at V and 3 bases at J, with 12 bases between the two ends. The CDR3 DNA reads TGTGCCAGCAGCCCCGGACGGTTCTACGAGCAGTACTTC. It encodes CASSPGRFYEQYF.

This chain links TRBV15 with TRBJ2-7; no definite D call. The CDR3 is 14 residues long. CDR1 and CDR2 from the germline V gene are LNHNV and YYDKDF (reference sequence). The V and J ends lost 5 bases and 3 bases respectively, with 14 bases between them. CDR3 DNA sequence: TGTGCCACCAGCCATACGCCAGGAGACTACGAGCAGTACTTC. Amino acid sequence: CATSHTPGDYEQYF.